These 6 T cell receptor beta chains were sequenced from one sample in a study of shared clonotypes between healthy human individuals. The method was immunoSEQ multiplex PCR; TCRdb's version includes in-frame clones alone and lacks a portion of them. The data hold nearly 750,000 clones, with 55% to 80% observed a single time. Sequenced input: memory CD4+ T cells sorted from blood. Subset of the sample: CD45RA-negative fraction. The receptors were gathered from a woman aged 25 to 39 in good health.

The rearrangement links TRBV27 to TRBJ1-4; 8 positions match TRBD1. The CDR3 has 14 residues. With V trimmed by 6 bases and J by 4 bases, 4 bases remained unmatched. Germline CDR1 reads MNHEY; CDR2 reads SMNVEV (reference sequence). CDR3 in amino acids: CASRRTGLNEKLFF. Here the CDR3 DNA reads TGTGCCAGCAGGAGGACAGGGCTTAATGAAAAACTGTTTTTT.

CDR3 in amino acids: CASSLKGASTEAFF. The CDR3 coding sequence is TGTGCCAGCAGCTTAAAGGGGGCAAGCACTGAAGCTTTCTTT. The J gene is TRBJ1-1, the V gene TRBV11-2; the match to TRBD1 covers 7 bases. The germline V gene has CDR1 SGHAT and CDR2 FQNNGV. The V segment lost 2 bases and the J segment 4 bases; nucleotides outside the gene matches: 4. CDR3 length: 14 amino acids.

The rearrangement uses TRBV7-2 and TRBJ2-7; TRBD2 matches at 7 bases. Germline-derived CDR1 and CDR2 are SGHTA and FQGNSA. Trimming removed 1 base from V and 1 base from J; junction bases left unmatched: 10. This CDR3 spans 17 amino acids. In DNA, the CDR3 is TGTGCCAGCAGCTTAGGGGAGGGCCTGTTTAATTCCTACGAGCAGTACTTC. It is translated as CASSLGEGLFNSYEQYF.

This clone appeared once. J is TRBJ2-5 and V is TRBV14; TRBD2 agrees at 12 bases. This CDR3 is 17 amino acids long. V lost 4 bases to trimming and J lost 4 bases; unmatched junction nucleotides: 10. The germline V gene encodes CDR1 SGHDN and CDR2 FVKESK. CDR3: CASSLPTSGSRRETQYF. In DNA, the CDR3 is TGTGCCAGCAGCCTCCCGACTAGCGGGAGCCGCAGAGAGACCCAGTACTTC. Combining the CDR3 with reference TRBV14 and TRBJ2-5 gives the whole variable domain EAGVTQFPSHSVIEKGQTVTLRCDPISGHDNLYWYRRVMGKEIKFLLHFVKESKQDESGMPNNRFLAERTGGTYSTLKVQPAELEDSGVYFCASSLPTSGSRRETQYFGPGTRLLVL.

Here the CDR3 DNA reads TGCGCCAGCAGCTTGGTGCAGGCGGGCGCAGATACGCAGTATTTT. Amino acids: CASSLVQAGADTQYF. V gene TRBV5-1 combines with J gene TRBJ2-3; weak D call: TRBD2 (5 bases). Trimming stripped 0 bases from V and 4 bases from J, with 12 bases between. Per germline, CDR1 SGHRS and CDR2 YFSETQ. This CDR3 is built from 15 residues. The variable domain in full, with the rest retrieved from reference TRBV5-1 and TRBJ2-3, is KAGVTQTPRYLIKTRGQQVTLSCSPISGHRSVSWYQQTPGQGLQFLFEYFSETQRNKGNFPGRFSGRQFSNSRSEMNVSTLELGDSALYLCASSLVQAGADTQYFGPGTRLTVL.

Details on this clone: Distinct nucleotide sequences in the sample also encode this CDR3. The CDR3 loop is CASSYSSGSYNEQFF. The CDR3 region has the DNA TGCGCCAGCAGCTATTCTAGCGGGAGCTACAATGAGCAGTTCTTC. This sequence joins TRBV5-1 and TRBJ2-1, with TRBD2 matching over 10 bases. From germline, CDR1 is SGHRS and CDR2 YFSETQ. CDR3 length equals 15 residues. Trimming at V came to 3 bases and at J to 3 bases, leaving 3 bases not matched to a gene.